The table lists the clone carrying this T cell receptor beta chain with many counts. Included hyperthyroidism patients were aged 18 to 65 and newly diagnosed (under 2 months' duration). Reliance was placed on clinical symptoms, serum thyroxine, TRAb, thyroid ultrasound and orbital computed tomography for diagnosis. The authors amplified TCR beta CDR3 regions, and they did so from RNA transcripts for repertoire sequencing. HTBI primers served in a first-round RT-PCR, which a second-round multiplex PCR followed. One entry per CDR3 protein results from TCRdb running MiXCR on the multiplex PCR reads. The sample lists 450,000 to 600,000 distinct CDR3 sequences; less than 45% were seen once. These data belong to a study of Graves' ophthalmopathy and Graves' hyperthyroidism. Across the whole study: A follow-up of 18 months without ophthalmopathy meant that hyperthyroidism was stable.

The sequencing input was peripheral blood or thyroid tissue (not recorded which). The receptor's source is an adult man with Graves' hyperthyroidism.

In nucleotides, the CDR3 is TGTGCCAGCAGCGTGGACACCGACTATGGCTACACCTTC. Protein: CASSVDTDYGYTF. This chain links TRBV9 with TRBJ1-2; a weak D match, TRBD1 (5 bases). Germline-derived CDR1 and CDR2 are SGDLS and YYNGEE. Trimming removed 2 bases at V and 3 bases at J, with 8 bases between. The CDR3 spans 13 residues.